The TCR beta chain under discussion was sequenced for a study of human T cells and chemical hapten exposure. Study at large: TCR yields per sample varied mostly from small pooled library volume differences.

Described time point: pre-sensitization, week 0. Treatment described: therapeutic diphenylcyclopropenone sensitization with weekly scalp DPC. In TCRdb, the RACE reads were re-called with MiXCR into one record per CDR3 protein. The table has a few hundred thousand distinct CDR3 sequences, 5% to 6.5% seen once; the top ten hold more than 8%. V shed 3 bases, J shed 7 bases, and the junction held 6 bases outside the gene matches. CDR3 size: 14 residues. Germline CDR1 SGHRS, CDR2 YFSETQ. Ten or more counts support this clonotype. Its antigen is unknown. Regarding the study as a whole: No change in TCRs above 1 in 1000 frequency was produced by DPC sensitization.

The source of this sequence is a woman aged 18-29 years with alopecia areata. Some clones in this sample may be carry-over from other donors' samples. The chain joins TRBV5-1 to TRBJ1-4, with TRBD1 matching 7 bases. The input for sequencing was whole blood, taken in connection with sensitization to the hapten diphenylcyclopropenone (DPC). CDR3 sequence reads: CASSSQGRGEKLFF. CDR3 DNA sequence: TGCGCCAGCAGCTCACAGGGGAGGGGTGAAAAACTGTTTTTT.